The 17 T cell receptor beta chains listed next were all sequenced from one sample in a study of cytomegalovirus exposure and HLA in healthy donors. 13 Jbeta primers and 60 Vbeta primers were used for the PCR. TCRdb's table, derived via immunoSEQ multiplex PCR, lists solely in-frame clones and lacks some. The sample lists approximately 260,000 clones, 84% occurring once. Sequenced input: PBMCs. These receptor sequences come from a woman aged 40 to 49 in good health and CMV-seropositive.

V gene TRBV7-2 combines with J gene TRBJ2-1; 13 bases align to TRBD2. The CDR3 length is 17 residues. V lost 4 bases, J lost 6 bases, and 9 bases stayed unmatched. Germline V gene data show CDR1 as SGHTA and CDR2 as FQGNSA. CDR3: CASSSGRTSGRINEQFF. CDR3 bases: TGTGCCAGCAGCTCCGGCCGGACTAGCGGGAGAATCAATGAGCAGTTCTTC.

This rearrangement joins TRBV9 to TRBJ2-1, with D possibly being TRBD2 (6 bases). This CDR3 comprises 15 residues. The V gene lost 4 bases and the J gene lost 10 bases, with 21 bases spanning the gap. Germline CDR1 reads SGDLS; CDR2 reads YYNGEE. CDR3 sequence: CASSPFGTGFAEQFF. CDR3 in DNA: TGTGCCAGCAGCCCATTTGGGACTGGCTTTGCGGAGCAGTTCTTC.

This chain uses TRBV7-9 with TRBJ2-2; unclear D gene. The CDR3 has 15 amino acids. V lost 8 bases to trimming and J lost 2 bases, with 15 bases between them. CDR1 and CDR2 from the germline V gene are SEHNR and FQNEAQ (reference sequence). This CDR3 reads CASQTNTLNTGELFF. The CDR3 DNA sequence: TGTGCCAGCCAGACCAACACACTAAACACCGGGGAGCTGTTTTTT.

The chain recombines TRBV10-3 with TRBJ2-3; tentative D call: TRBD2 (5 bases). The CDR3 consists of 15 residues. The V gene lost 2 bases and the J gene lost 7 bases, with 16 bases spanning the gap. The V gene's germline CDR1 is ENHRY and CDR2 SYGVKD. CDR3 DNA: TGTGCCATCAGTGAGGGAACTAGGATTAGCAATACGCAGTATTTT. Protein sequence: CAISEGTRISNTQYF.

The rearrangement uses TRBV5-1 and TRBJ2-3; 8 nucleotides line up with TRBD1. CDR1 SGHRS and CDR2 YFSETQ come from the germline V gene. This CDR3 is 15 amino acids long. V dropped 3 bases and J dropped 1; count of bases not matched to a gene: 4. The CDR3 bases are TGCGCCAGCAGCTCCGGACAGGGAGGCACAGATACGCAGTATTTT. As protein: CASSSGQGGTDTQYF.

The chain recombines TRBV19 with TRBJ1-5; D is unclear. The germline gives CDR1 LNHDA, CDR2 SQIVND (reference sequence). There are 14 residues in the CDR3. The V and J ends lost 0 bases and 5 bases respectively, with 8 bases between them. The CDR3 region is CASSIDSEDQPQHF. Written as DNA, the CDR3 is TGTGCCAGTAGTATAGACTCGGAGGATCAGCCCCAGCATTTT.

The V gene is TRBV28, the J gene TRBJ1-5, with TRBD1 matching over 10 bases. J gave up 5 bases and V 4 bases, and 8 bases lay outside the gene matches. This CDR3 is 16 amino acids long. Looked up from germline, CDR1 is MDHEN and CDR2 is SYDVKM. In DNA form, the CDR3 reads TGTGCCAGCAGTTCCCCAGAGACAGGGGGCTATCAGCCCCAGCATTTT. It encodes CASSSPETGGYQPQHF.

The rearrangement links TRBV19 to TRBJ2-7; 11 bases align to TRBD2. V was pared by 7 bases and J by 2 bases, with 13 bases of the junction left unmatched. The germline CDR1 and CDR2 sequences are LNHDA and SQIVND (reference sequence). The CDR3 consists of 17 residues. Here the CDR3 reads CASNPSGRTFKTYEQYF. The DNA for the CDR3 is TGTGCCAGTAATCCTAGCGGGAGGACCTTCAAGACCTACGAGCAGTACTTC.

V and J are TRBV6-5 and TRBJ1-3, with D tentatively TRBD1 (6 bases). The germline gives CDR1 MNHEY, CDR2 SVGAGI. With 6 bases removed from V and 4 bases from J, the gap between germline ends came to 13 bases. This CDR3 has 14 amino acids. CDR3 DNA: TGTGCCAGCAGGCGCGACAGGACCGGAAACACCATATATTTT. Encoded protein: CASRRDRTGNTIYF.

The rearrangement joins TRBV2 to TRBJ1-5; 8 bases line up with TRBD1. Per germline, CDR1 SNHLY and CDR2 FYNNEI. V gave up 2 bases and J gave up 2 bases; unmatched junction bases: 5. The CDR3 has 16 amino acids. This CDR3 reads CASSEMETGGNQPQHF. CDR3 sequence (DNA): TGTGCCAGCAGTGAAATGGAGACAGGGGGCAATCAGCCCCAGCATTTT.

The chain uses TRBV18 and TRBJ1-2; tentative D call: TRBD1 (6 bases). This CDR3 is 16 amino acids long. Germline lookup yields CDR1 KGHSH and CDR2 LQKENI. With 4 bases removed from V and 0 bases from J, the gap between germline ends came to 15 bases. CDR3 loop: CASSQDSSPTNYGYTF. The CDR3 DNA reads TGTGCCAGCTCACAGGACAGTTCGCCCACTAACTATGGCTACACCTTC.

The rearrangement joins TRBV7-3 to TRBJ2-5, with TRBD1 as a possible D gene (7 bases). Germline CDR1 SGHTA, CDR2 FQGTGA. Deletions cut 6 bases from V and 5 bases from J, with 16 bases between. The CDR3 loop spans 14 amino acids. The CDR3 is CASSFQGGWETQYF. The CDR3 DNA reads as TGTGCCAGCAGTTTTCAGGGGGGTTGGGAGACCCAGTACTTC.

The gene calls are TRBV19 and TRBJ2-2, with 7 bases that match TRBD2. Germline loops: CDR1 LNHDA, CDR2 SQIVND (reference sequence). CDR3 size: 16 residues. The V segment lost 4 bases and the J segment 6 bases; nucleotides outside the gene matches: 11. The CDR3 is CASSTGPLGRAGELFF. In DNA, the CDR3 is TGTGCCAGTAGTACGGGACCCCTAGGGAGGGCCGGGGAGCTGTTTTTT.

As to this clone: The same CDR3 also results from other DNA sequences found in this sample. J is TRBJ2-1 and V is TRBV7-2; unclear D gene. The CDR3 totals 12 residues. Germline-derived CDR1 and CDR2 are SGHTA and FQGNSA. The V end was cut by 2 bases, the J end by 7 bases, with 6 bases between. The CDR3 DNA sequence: TGTGCCAGCAGCTTATCTAGGAATGAGCAGTTCTTC. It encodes CASSLSRNEQFF. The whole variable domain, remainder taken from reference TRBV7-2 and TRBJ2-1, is GAGVSQSPSNKVTEKGKDVELRCDPISGHTALYWYRQSLGQGLEFLIYFQGNSAPDKSGLPSDRFSAERTGGSVSTLTIQRTQQEDSAVYLCASSLSRNEQFFGPGTRLTVL.

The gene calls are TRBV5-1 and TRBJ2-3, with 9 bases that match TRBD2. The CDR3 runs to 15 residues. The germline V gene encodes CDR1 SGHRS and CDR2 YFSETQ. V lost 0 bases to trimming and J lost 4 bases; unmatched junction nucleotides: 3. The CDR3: CASSLGGRGPDTQYF. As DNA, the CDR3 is TGCGCCAGCAGCTTGGGCGGGAGGGGGCCAGATACGCAGTATTTT.

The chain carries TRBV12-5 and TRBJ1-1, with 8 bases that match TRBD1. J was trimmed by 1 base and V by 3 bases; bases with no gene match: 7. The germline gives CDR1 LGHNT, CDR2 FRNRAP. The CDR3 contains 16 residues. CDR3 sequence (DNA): TGTGCTAGTGGTTTCTCAGGGGGCCGGGCGAACACTGAAGCTTTCTTT. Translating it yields CASGFSGGRANTEAFF.

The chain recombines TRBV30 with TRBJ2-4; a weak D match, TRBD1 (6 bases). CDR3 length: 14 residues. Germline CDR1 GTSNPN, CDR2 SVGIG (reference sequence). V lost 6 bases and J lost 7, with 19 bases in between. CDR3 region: CACRPGTLGNIQYF. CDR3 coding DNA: TGTGCCTGCAGGCCAGGGACACTCGGGAACATTCAGTACTTC.